These T cell receptor beta chains were read from a single sample in a study of T cell responses to AZD1222 COVID-19 vaccine. Data came from immunoSEQ multiplex PCR; TCRdb stores just in-frame clones and leaves some out. The repertoire has 75,000 to 95,000 clones, around 84% of them found once; the top ten carry roughly 5%. The sample was peripheral blood, taken 28 days after the second AZD1222 dose. These TCRs come from an adult who received the AZD1222 COVID-19 vaccine. CDR3s include the opening cysteine and the closing phenylalanine or tryptophan. Each record gives: V gene, CDR3 protein.

v_gene: TRBV7-2
CDR3aa: CASSLVGSGPLRDTQYF

v_gene: TRBV5-6
CDR3aa: CASSWRVGAYNEQFF

v_gene: TRBV5-1
CDR3aa: CASNEDPGFPSLHF

v_gene: TRBV9
CDR3aa: CASSVQGESSYEQYF

v_gene: TRBV10-3
CDR3aa: CATRAGDNNEQFF

v_gene: TRBV28
CDR3aa: CASRDRPWQPQHF

v_gene: TRBV24-1
CDR3aa: CATSDARTGETQYF

v_gene: TRBV5-1
CDR3aa: CASSRYRGESPLHF

v_gene: TRBV7-3
CDR3aa: CASSLLAGGYNEQFF

v_gene: TRBV2
CDR3aa: CASSVRTGYTGELFF

v_gene: TRBV7-9
CDR3aa: CASRPSTGPQIYGYTF

v_gene: TRBV23-1
CDR3aa: CASSQPRDLNTEAFF

v_gene: TRBV6-5
CDR3aa: CASRFGGMYGYTF

v_gene: TRBV7-6
CDR3aa: CASSATGTNFPTGELFF

v_gene: TRBV3-1/TRBV3-2
CDR3aa: CASSHHGLAGISGEQFF

v_gene: TRBV12-3/TRBV12-4
CDR3aa: CASSFRGYGYTF

v_gene: TRBV18
CDR3aa: CASSPRSGSNQPQHF

v_gene: TRBV4-1
CDR3aa: CASSPGPLATRTSTDTQYF

v_gene: TRBV11-2
CDR3aa: CASSEGQGDNSPLHF

v_gene: TRBV9
CDR3aa: CASSVEGPNTGELFF

v_gene: TRBV11-1
CDR3aa: CASSASYEQYF

v_gene: TRBV15
CDR3aa: CATSSTRGRTDTQYF

v_gene: TRBV7-2
CDR3aa: CASSSHASSYNEQFF

v_gene: TRBV7-3
CDR3aa: CASSLDAGTEAFF

v_gene: TRBV2
CDR3aa: CASGRTGGNQPQHF

v_gene: TRBV3-1/TRBV3-2
CDR3aa: CASSQRRGRGYEQYF

v_gene: TRBV19
CDR3aa: CASSIAGANVLTF

v_gene: TRBV27
CDR3aa: CASSLNIRGYGYTF

v_gene: TRBV19
CDR3aa: CASSVTGRAEKLFF

v_gene: TRBV5-1
CDR3aa: CASSPSGGAPGELFF

v_gene: TRBV6-5
CDR3aa: CASGRGRRSEAFF

v_gene: TRBV4-1
CDR3aa: CASSQDRSFNQPQHF

v_gene: TRBV6-5
CDR3aa: CASSHLAGAADTQYF

v_gene: TRBV5-1
CDR3aa: CASSLVGVGANTEAFF

v_gene: TRBV28
CDR3aa: CASSPGTELTDTQYF

v_gene: TRBV13
CDR3aa: CASSLGPSGVYEQYF

v_gene: TRBV29-1
CDR3aa: CSVSPGVNSYEQYF

v_gene: TRBV28
CDR3aa: CASSTGTVTSNEQFF